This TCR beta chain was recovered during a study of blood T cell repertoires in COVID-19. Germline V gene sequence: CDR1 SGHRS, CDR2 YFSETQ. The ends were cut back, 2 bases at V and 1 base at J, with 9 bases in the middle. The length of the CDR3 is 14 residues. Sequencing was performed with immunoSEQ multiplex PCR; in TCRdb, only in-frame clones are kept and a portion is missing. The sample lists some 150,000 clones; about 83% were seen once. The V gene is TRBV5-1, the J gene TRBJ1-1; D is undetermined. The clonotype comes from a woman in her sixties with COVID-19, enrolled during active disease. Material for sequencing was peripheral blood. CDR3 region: CASSFLGRNTEAFF. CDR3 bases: TGCGCCAGCAGCTTCCTGGGGAGGAACACTGAAGCTTTCTTT.